This T cell receptor beta chain was observed in a study of cytomegalovirus exposure and HLA in healthy donors. General observations from the study: Reports described diagnosis of cytomegalovirus status by the classifier as highly specific and sensitive.

This CDR3 contains 14 residues. The V gene lost 4 bases and the J gene lost 2 bases, with 8 bases spanning the gap. The germline V gene encodes CDR1 MNHNS and CDR2 SASEGT. Profiling relied on immunoSEQ multiplex PCR, and the TCRdb table lists in-frame clones only, not all of them. Of 150,000 to 200,000 clones in the sample, approximately 85% were seen once. Remarks on this clone: Its antigen is not known.

The chain links TRBV6-1 to TRBJ2-2; D remains ambiguous. This clonotype originated in a woman younger than 35 in good health and CMV-seronegative. Sequenced sample: PBMCs. The CDR3 bases are TGTGCCAGCAGTGTCCGTTTCAACACCGGGGAGCTGTTTTTT. Translation: CASSVRFNTGELFF.